This T cell receptor beta chain was sequenced during a study of blood T cell repertoires in COVID-19. In the study overall: The United States, Italy and Spain provided the acute and convalescent COVID-19 samples. The analysed material was cDNA or gDNA that came from T cells, B-cell-depleted T cells, or PBMCs.

Germline-derived CDR1 and CDR2 are LGHNT and FRNRAP. This CDR3 spans 18 amino acids. Trimming cost V 5 bases and J 0 bases; bases outside gene matches: 9. Residents of about 25 US areas, aged about 18 to 89 years, made up the participants. Clinical history reported by participants formed the basis on which cohorts were assigned. This table comes from immunoSEQ multiplex PCR, and its TCRdb copy is limited to in-frame clones, with some not included. The table lists some 300,000 clones, about 88% of them singletons, with approximately 8.8% in the top ten. The J gene is TRBJ2-1, the V gene TRBV12-5; 11 bases map to TRBD2. The sequencing sample was made of PBMCs or T cells enriched from blood (not recorded which). The source is a woman between 40 and 55 years old who had recovered from COVID-19. CDR3: CASGPGLAVRSSYNEQFF. Here the CDR3 DNA reads TGTGCTAGTGGTCCGGGACTAGCGGTTAGAAGCTCCTACAATGAGCAGTTCTTC.